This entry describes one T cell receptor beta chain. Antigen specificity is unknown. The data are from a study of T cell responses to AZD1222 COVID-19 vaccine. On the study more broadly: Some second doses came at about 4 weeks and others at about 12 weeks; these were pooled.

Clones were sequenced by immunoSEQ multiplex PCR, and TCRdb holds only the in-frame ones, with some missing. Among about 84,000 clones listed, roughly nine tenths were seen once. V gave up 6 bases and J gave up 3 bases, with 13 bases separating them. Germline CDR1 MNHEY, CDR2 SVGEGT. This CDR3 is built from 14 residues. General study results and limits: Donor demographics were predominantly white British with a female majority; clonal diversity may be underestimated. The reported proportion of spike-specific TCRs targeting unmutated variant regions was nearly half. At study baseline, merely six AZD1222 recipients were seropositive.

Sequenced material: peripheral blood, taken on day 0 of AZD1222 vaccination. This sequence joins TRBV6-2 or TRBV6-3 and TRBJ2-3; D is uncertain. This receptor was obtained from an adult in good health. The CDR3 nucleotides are TGTGCCAGCAGCTGGTCGGCGGCTACAGATACGCAGTATTTT. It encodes CASSWSAATDTQYF.